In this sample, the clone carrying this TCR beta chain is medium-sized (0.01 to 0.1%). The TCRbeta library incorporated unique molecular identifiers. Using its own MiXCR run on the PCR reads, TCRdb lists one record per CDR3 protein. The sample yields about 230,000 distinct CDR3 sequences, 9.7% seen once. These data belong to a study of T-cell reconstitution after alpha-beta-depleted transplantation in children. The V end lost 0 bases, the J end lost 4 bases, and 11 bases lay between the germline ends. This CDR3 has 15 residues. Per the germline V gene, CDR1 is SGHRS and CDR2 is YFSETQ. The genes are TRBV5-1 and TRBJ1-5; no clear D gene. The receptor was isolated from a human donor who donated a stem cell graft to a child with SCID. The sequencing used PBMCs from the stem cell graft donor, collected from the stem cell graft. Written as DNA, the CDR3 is TGCGCCAGCAGCTTGGGATTAAGAGGGAATCAGCCCCAGCATTTT. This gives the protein CASSLGLRGNQPQHF.